A single sample is the source of the 19 T cell receptor beta chains below, sequenced in a study of blood T cell repertoires in COVID-19. This table comes from immunoSEQ multiplex PCR, and its TCRdb copy is limited to in-frame clones, with some not included. The table has more than 300,000 clones, 88% seen once. Sequencing was performed on PBMCs or T cells enriched from blood (not recorded which). All receptors derive from a woman aged 18 to 35 who had recovered from COVID-19.

The J gene is TRBJ1-6, the V gene TRBV9; 8 bases align to TRBD1. V lost 0 bases and J lost 7; bases outside the gene matches: 3. The CDR3 sequence is 15 residues long. The germline V gene has CDR1 SGDLS and CDR2 YYNGEE. The chain's CDR3 is CASSVAGGVNSPLHF. CDR3 in DNA: TGTGCCAGCAGCGTAGCAGGGGGCGTGAATTCACCCCTCCACTTT.

The chain links TRBV7-2 to TRBJ1-2, with TRBD1 as a possible D gene (5 bases). This CDR3 contains 15 residues. V dropped 1 base and J dropped 4 bases, with 13 bases sitting between them. The V gene's germline CDR1 is SGHTA and CDR2 FQGNSA. CDR3: CASSLVQGKGYGYTF. The CDR3 DNA reads TGTGCCAGCAGCTTAGTTCAGGGAAAGGGCTATGGCTACACCTTC. The variable domain in full, completed from reference TRBV7-2 and TRBJ1-2, reads GAGVSQSPSNKVTEKGKDVELRCDPISGHTALYWYRQSLGQGLEFLIYFQGNSAPDKSGLPSDRFSAERTGGSVSTLTIQRTQQEDSAVYLCASSLVQGKGYGYTFGSGTRLTVV.

The chain carries TRBV5-1 and TRBJ2-7, with 7 bases aligning to TRBD1. Trimming cost V 0 bases and J 5 bases; bases outside gene matches: 5. CDR3 length: 14 residues. Germline V gives CDR1 SGHRS, CDR2 YFSETQ. DNA of the CDR3: TGCGCCAGCAGCTTGGACAGGGGTTTGCACGAGCAGTACTTC. Its translation: CASSLDRGLHEQYF.

The gene calls are TRBV4-2 and TRBJ2-5; TRBD2 agrees at 16 bases. This CDR3 is 18 amino acids long. Germline V CDR1 and CDR2: LGHNA, YNFKEQ. The ends lost 2 bases at V and 3 bases at J; junction bases unmatched: 6. The CDR3: CASSQNGTSGGAEETQYF. CDR3 DNA: TGTGCCAGCAGCCAAAACGGGACTAGCGGGGGGGCTGAAGAGACCCAGTACTTC.

The chain joins TRBV3-1 (or the pseudogene TRBV3-2) to TRBJ2-3; the D gene is possibly TRBD1 (6 bases). Germline V gene data show CDR1 as LGHDT and CDR2 as YNNKEL (reference sequence). The CDR3 sequence is 14 residues long. Trimming pared 4 bases from V and 5 bases from J, leaving 13 bases between. The CDR3: CASSPLGAVDTQYF. The CDR3 DNA follows: TGTGCCAGCAGCCCCCTGGGGGCGGTAGATACGCAGTATTTT.

The chain joins TRBV29-1 to TRBJ2-3, with 10 bases aligning to TRBD1. Germline CDR1 and CDR2: SQVTM and ANQGSEA. This CDR3 is 14 amino acids long. The V segment lost 5 bases and the J segment 3 bases; nucleotides outside the gene matches: 5. The CDR3 bases are TGCAGCGTTATCCGGGACAGGGGAACAGATACGCAGTATTTT. Translating it yields CSVIRDRGTDTQYF.

This chain uses TRBV29-1 with TRBJ1-1; 8 nucleotides align to TRBD1. CDR3 length: 12 amino acids. The germline gives CDR1 SQVTM, CDR2 ANQGSEA. J gave up 3 bases and V 7 bases, and 4 bases lay outside the gene matches. The CDR3 nucleotides read TGCAGCGCACGACAGGGGTACACTGAAGCTTTCTTT. It is translated as CSARQGYTEAFF.

The rearrangement links TRBV7-2 to TRBJ1-5, with D possibly TRBD1 on 5 matching bases. This CDR3 is built from 16 residues. Per the germline V gene, CDR1 is SGHTA and CDR2 is FQGNSA. V shed 0 bases and J shed 5 bases, with 14 bases lying between them. The CDR3 spells CASSLAVSKGDQPQHF. The CDR3 region has the DNA TGTGCCAGCAGCTTAGCAGTCTCAAAAGGGGATCAGCCCCAGCATTTT.

The chain is built from TRBV5-5 and TRBJ1-4; 10 bases map to TRBD1. This CDR3 has 15 amino acids. Germline V gives CDR1 SGHKS, CDR2 YYEKEE (reference sequence). After removal of 0 bases from V and 6 bases from J, the junction contained 2 bases not matched to a gene. The CDR3 is CASSLGDRGDEKLFF. CDR3 coding DNA: TGTGCCAGCAGCTTGGGGGACAGGGGAGATGAAAAACTGTTTTTT.

The chain recombines TRBV11-2 with TRBJ1-2, with a tentative D call TRBD1 (6 bases). Per germline, CDR1 SGHAT and CDR2 FQNNGV. This CDR3 spans 15 amino acids. V dropped 2 bases and J dropped 5 bases, with 15 bases sitting between them. This CDR3 reads CASSLRSTGQYGYTF. The CDR3 nucleotides read TGTGCCAGCAGCTTAAGGTCCACAGGGCAGTATGGCTACACCTTC. The whole variable domain, filled in from reference TRBV11-2 and TRBJ1-2, reads EAGVAQSPRYKIIEKRQSVAFWCNPISGHATLYWYQQILGQGPKLLIQFQNNGVVDDSQLPKDRFSAERLKGVDSTLKIQPAKLEDSAVYLCASSLRSTGQYGYTFGSGTRLTVV.

The rearrangement links TRBV19 to TRBJ2-7; D is ambiguous. Deletions cut 3 bases from V and 3 bases from J, with 9 bases between. Germline CDR1 and CDR2: LNHDA and SQIVND (reference sequence). The CDR3 runs to 13 residues. The CDR3 region has the DNA TGTGCCAGTAGTATGTCCTACAGCTACGAGCAGTACTTC. Translation: CASSMSYSYEQYF.

The chain employs TRBV4-3 and TRBJ1-2; 7 bases align to TRBD1. The CDR3 spans 17 residues. The ends lost 4 bases at V and 1 base at J; junction bases unmatched: 12. Germline values: CDR1 LGHNA, CDR2 YSLEER. In DNA, the CDR3 is TGCGCCAGCAGCCCCCGGAAGGACAGGTTAGTTAACTATGGCTACACCTTC. It is translated as CASSPRKDRLVNYGYTF.

The chain combines TRBV12-5 with TRBJ1-1; D is unresolved. This CDR3 is built from 13 residues. In germline, CDR1 is LGHNT, CDR2 FRNRAP. The V and J ends lost 8 bases and 0 bases respectively, with 10 bases between them. The CDR3 bases are TGTGCTAGTACGTCGGGGATGAACACTGAAGCTTTCTTT. This translates into CASTSGMNTEAFF.

The gene calls are TRBV15 and TRBJ2-4; possible D gene TRBD2, 6 bases. V was trimmed by 5 bases and J by 0 bases, leaving 14 bases between them. The CDR3 has 16 residues. Germline V lookup: CDR1 LNHNV, CDR2 YYDKDF (reference sequence). The CDR3, as DNA: TGTGCCACCAGCGTGGCAGCGGGTTTAGCCAAAAACATTCAGTACTTC. Protein sequence: CATSVAAGLAKNIQYF.

This chain connects TRBV19 to TRBJ1-1; 7 nucleotides agree with TRBD1. Germline CDR1 LNHDA, CDR2 SQIVND (reference sequence). The CDR3 is 13 residues long. J lost 0 bases, V lost 9 bases, and 4 bases had no gene match. CDR3 nucleotides: TGTGCCAGCGGGACAGCCCTGAACACTGAAGCTTTCTTT. Translating it yields CASGTALNTEAFF. The full variable domain, rest sourced from reference TRBV19 and TRBJ1-1, is DGGITQSPKYLFRKEGQNVTLSCEQNLNHDAMYWYRQDPGQGLRLIYYSQIVNDFQKGDIAEGYSVSREKKESFPLTVTSAQKNPTAFYLCASGTALNTEAFFGQGTRLTVV.

The J gene is TRBJ1-6, the V gene TRBV7-9; 9 positions match TRBD1. The ends lost 5 bases at V and 7 bases at J; junction bases unmatched: 9. Germline assignment: CDR1 SEHNR and CDR2 FQNEAQ (reference sequence). This CDR3 has 16 residues. The CDR3 nucleotides read TGTGCCAGCAGCATACCCGGGACAGGGCGGAATTCACCCCTCCACTTT. It yields the protein CASSIPGTGRNSPLHF.

The chain links TRBV4-1 to TRBJ2-7; D unclear. CDR1 and CDR2 (germline): MGHRA, YSYEKL. The CDR3 is 14 residues long. Trimming shortened V by 0 bases and J by 2 bases, and 8 bases separated the two germline ends. The chain's CDR3 is CASSQEVTPYEQYF. DNA of the CDR3: TGCGCCAGCAGCCAAGAGGTGACACCCTACGAGCAGTACTTC.

V usage is TRBV14 and J usage is TRBJ1-2; D call uncertain. Germline V lookup: CDR1 SGHDN, CDR2 FVKESK. V lost 6 bases to trimming and J lost 10 bases, with 21 bases between them. This CDR3 has 14 amino acids. CDR3 sequence: CASSWVSGSQDYTF. The CDR3 region has the DNA TGTGCCAGCAGTTGGGTGTCCGGCAGCCAGGACTACACCTTC.

A single count supports this clone. The rearrangement links TRBV24-1 to TRBJ2-1, with D perhaps matching TRBD2 (6 bases). V lost 4 bases to trimming and J lost 5 bases, with 11 bases between them. Germline lookup yields CDR1 KGHDR and CDR2 SFDVKD. There are 14 residues in the CDR3. CDR3 DNA sequence: TGTGCCACCAGTGAAGGGAGGACCGACAATGAGCAGTTCTTC. Its translation: CATSEGRTDNEQFF.